This T cell receptor beta chain was recovered during a study of CD8+CD57+ T cells in acquired aplastic anemia. In patients chosen for sequencing, flow cytometry had shown CD8+CD57+ cell expansion. Investigators profiled TCR beta VDJ and CDR3 from genomic DNA template. One entry per CDR3 protein, called by TCRdb with MiXCR from the reads. The data show roughly 290,000 distinct CDR3 sequences, with approximately 58% seen just once and 1% to 1.5% held by the top ten. Trimming pared 0 bases from V and 4 bases from J, leaving 12 bases between. CDR3 length equals 16 residues. Germline V gene lookup returns CDR1 KGHDR and CDR2 SFDVKD. This clonotype has only a few counts. Its antigen is currently unknown. General study results and limits: Levels of CD8+ Simpson's diversity were not significantly distinct in patients versus controls.

The TCR sequence derives from a human donor with aplastic anemia. Sequenced sample: sorted CD4+, CD8+, or CD8+CD57+ T cells (not recorded which) from PBMCs. V usage is TRBV24-1 and J usage is TRBJ2-1; D is possibly TRBD1 (6 bases). The CDR3 loop reads CATSDLQGPGYNEQFF. As DNA, the CDR3 is TGTGCCACCAGTGATTTGCAGGGGCCGGGGTACAATGAGCAGTTCTTC.